This T cell receptor beta chain was profiled in a study of shared clonotypes between healthy human individuals. Study information: Researchers drew samples from a couple of women and a few men aged 18 to 49.

Original processing methods: Quality scores were absent from the junction-only immunoSEQ sequences, so filtering differed. Profiled with immunoSEQ multiplex PCR; TCRdb holds only in-frame clones, not every one. The V and J calls and clone size come from that table; D and trimming were worked out from the DNA. Of about 600,000 clones in the sample, about 96% were seen once. The V and J ends lost 5 bases and 10 bases respectively, with 11 bases between them. CDR3 length: 11 amino acids. Germline values: CDR1 SGHVS, CDR2 FNYEAQ. The rearrangement uses TRBV7-6 and TRBJ1-1; a weak D match, TRBD1 (6 bases). The clonotype comes from a young woman in good health. Sequencing was carried out using naive CD4+ T cells sorted from blood. Subset of the sample: CD45RA+ positively selected. DNA of the CDR3: TGTGCCAGCAGCGAACAGGGCGTAGCTTTCTTT. It encodes CASSEQGVAFF. Looking up the rest from reference TRBV7-6 and TRBJ1-1 gives the full variable domain: GAGVSQSPRYKVTKRGQDVALRCDPISGHVSLYWYRQALGQGPEFLTYFNYEAQQDKSGLPNDRFSAERPEGSISTLTIQRTEQRDSAMYRCASSEQGVAFFGQGTRLTVV.